The 32 T cell receptor beta chains below were found in one sample sequenced in a study of CD8 T cell repertoires and HIV-1 epitope variants. Data came from immunoSEQ multiplex PCR; TCRdb stores just in-frame clones and leaves some out. The sample carries about 90,000 clones, 74% recorded once. The source material was uncultured baseline CD8+ T cells from peripheral blood mononuclear cells (PBMCs). These receptors were collected from a male donor with HIV.

V usage is TRBV4-3 and J usage is TRBJ2-1, with D possibly being TRBD1 (5 bases). The CDR3 sequence is 14 residues long. The germline V and J ends were trimmed by 0 bases and 12 bases, with 15 bases remaining between them. Per the germline V gene, CDR1 is LGHNA and CDR2 is YSLEER. The CDR3 sequence is CASSQEIRREGQFF. The CDR3 nucleotides are TGCGCCAGCAGCCAAGAAATTCGCAGGGAAGGGCAGTTCTTC.

The chain combines TRBV28 with TRBJ1-5; no clear D. The CDR3 is made up of 12 amino acids. Germline V CDR1 and CDR2: MDHEN, SYDVKM. Trimming shortened V by 7 bases and J by 10 bases, and 14 bases separated the two germline ends. As DNA, the CDR3 is TGTGCCAGCACCCCCATGGCGGGACCCCAGCATTTT. As protein: CASTPMAGPQHF.

The rearrangement links TRBV19 to TRBJ1-6; 9 nucleotides line up with TRBD1. The J segment lost 10 bases and the V segment lost 4 bases, leaving 8 bases of the junction unmatched. Germline-derived CDR1 and CDR2 are LNHDA and SQIVND (reference sequence). The CDR3 runs to 15 residues. The CDR3 region is CASSTRDRVNSPLHF. The CDR3 DNA follows: TGTGCCAGTAGTACCCGGGACAGGGTAAACTCACCCCTCCACTTT.

This chain uses TRBV13 with TRBJ2-5; 10 bases match TRBD2. J gave up 4 bases and V 4 bases, and 9 bases lay outside the gene matches. The CDR3 spans 16 residues. In germline, CDR1 is PRHDT, CDR2 FYEKMQ (reference sequence). CDR3 amino acids: CASSSLIAGGLETQYF. In nucleotides, the CDR3 is TGTGCCAGCAGCTCCCTAATAGCGGGAGGTCTAGAGACCCAGTACTTC. The complete variable domain, with remaining parts taken from reference TRBV13 and TRBJ2-5, reads AAGVIQSPRHLIKEKRETATLKCYPIPRHDTVYWYQQGPGQDPQFLISFYEKMQSDKGSIPDRFSAQQFSDYHSELNMSSLELGDSALYFCASSSLIAGGLETQYFGPGTRLLVL.

The genes are TRBV28 and TRBJ1-1; possibly TRBD1 for D (6 bases). Germline assignment: CDR1 MDHEN and CDR2 SYDVKM. V was clipped by 3 bases and J by 1 base, with 12 bases between them. The CDR3 covers 15 residues. CDR3 in amino acids: CASSLGGLGNTEAFF. CDR3 bases: TGTGCCAGCAGTTTGGGGGGGCTTGGGAACACTGAAGCTTTCTTT.

The rearrangement links TRBV27 to TRBJ2-1, with D perhaps TRBD1 (7 bases). The CDR3 has 13 amino acids. V lost 3 bases to trimming and J lost 6 bases, with 9 bases between them. CDR1 and CDR2 (germline): MNHEY, SMNVEV (reference sequence). This CDR3 is CASSFQGGNEQFF. CDR3 DNA sequence: TGTGCCAGCAGTTTTCAGGGGGGCAATGAGCAGTTCTTC.

V usage is TRBV18 and J usage is TRBJ1-2; D remains ambiguous. The CDR3 consists of 16 residues. Germline assignment: CDR1 KGHSH and CDR2 LQKENI. Trimming left V 1 base short and J 6 bases short, with 18 bases between. This CDR3 is CASSPRLSGESNGYTF. Written as DNA, the CDR3 is TGTGCCAGCTCACCACGGCTCTCCGGGGAAAGCAATGGCTACACCTTC.

This rearrangement joins TRBV7-9 to TRBJ2-5; 8 nucleotides match TRBD2. The germline gives CDR1 SEHNR, CDR2 FQNEAQ (reference sequence). With 5 bases clipped from V and 5 bases from J, the junction kept 7 bases outside the gene matches. This CDR3 spans 14 amino acids. This chain's CDR3 is CASSLGGDSETQYF. CDR3 nucleotides: TGTGCCAGCAGCCTCGGGGGGGATTCGGAGACCCAGTACTTC.

The chain is built from TRBV5-1 and TRBJ2-5; D perhaps matches TRBD2 (5 bases). V was cut by 4 bases and J by 2 bases, with 9 bases left in between. Germline V CDR1 and CDR2: SGHRS, YFSETQ. This CDR3 is built from 13 residues. The CDR3 sequence is CASSPRGQETQYF. The CDR3 nucleotides are TGCGCCAGCAGCCCCCGGGGTCAAGAGACCCAGTACTTC.

CDR3 coding DNA: TGCGCCAGCAGCGAAGGTCTCCCCTACAATGAGCAGTTCTTC. Translating gives CASSEGLPYNEQFF. V and J are TRBV10-1 and TRBJ2-1; D unresolved. Trimming pared 6 bases from V and 2 bases from J, leaving 11 bases between. Germline V gene lookup returns CDR1 WNHNN and CDR2 SYGVQD (reference sequence). The CDR3 totals 14 residues.

The rearrangement links TRBV6-6 to TRBJ1-1; 7 bases map to TRBD1. This CDR3 comprises 14 residues. Germline V gene sequence: CDR1 MNHNY, CDR2 SVGAGI (reference sequence). V shed 7 bases, J shed 2 bases, and the junction held 7 bases outside the gene matches. CDR3 amino acids: CASTQGGGNTEAFF. The CDR3 DNA follows: TGTGCCAGCACTCAAGGAGGGGGCAACACTGAAGCTTTCTTT.

V gene TRBV27 combines with J gene TRBJ2-1; 8 nucleotides match TRBD2. This CDR3 has 15 amino acids. CDR1 and CDR2 from the germline V gene are MNHEY and SMNVEV (reference sequence). Germline trimming cut 6 bases from V and 3 bases from J; bases unmatched to any gene: 7. The CDR3 nucleotides read TGTGCCAGCAGCGACGGACTAGCCGGCTACAATGAGCAGTTCTTC. Protein: CASSDGLAGYNEQFF.

The V gene is TRBV6-1, the J gene TRBJ2-7, with TRBD1 matching 10 bases. This CDR3 is built from 16 residues. After removal of 4 bases from V and 5 bases from J, the junction contained 11 bases not matched to a gene. The germline V gene has CDR1 MNHNS and CDR2 SASEGT. The CDR3 region has the DNA TGTGCCAGCAGTGTTTTTCCGACAGGGGGCTTCAACGAGCAGTACTTC. Translated: CASSVFPTGGFNEQYF.

This rearrangement joins TRBV28 to TRBJ2-1; TRBD1 aligns across 7 bases. From germline, CDR1 is MDHEN and CDR2 SYDVKM. V gave up 6 bases and J gave up 4 bases; unmatched junction bases: 6. The CDR3 consists of 14 residues. In DNA form, the CDR3 reads TGTGCCAGCAGCCCGACGACAGGGTACAATGAGCAGTTCTTC. It codes for CASSPTTGYNEQFF.

This chain uses TRBV5-6 with TRBJ2-1; 9 bases fit TRBD2. Germline-derived CDR1 and CDR2 are SGHDT and YYEEEE. Germline trimming cut 3 bases from V and 1 base from J; bases unmatched to any gene: 2. The length of the CDR3 is 15 residues. CDR3 bases: TGTGCCAGCAGCTCGCGGGGGGGATCCTACAATGAGCAGTTCTTC. Protein: CASSSRGGSYNEQFF.

The chain has TRBV18 and TRBJ2-1, with TRBD1 matching 7 bases. From germline, CDR1 is KGHSH and CDR2 LQKENI. The CDR3 runs to 16 residues. With 3 bases clipped from V and 1 base from J, the junction kept 6 bases outside the gene matches. Here the CDR3 DNA reads TGTGCCAGCTCACCCGGGACAGATGAATCCTACAATGAGCAGTTCTTC. Translating it yields CASSPGTDESYNEQFF.

The CDR3 here is CATGTGGGQPQHF. The DNA of the CDR3 is TGTGCCACCGGGACAGGCGGAGGTCAGCCCCAGCATTTT. This sequence joins TRBV7-2 and TRBJ1-5; 8 bases agree with TRBD1. Per germline, CDR1 SGHTA and CDR2 FQGNSA. The CDR3 is 13 residues long. With 10 bases clipped from V and 6 bases from J, the junction kept 8 bases outside the gene matches.

The chain employs TRBV6-5 and TRBJ1-1; D gene uncertain. Germline CDR1 MNHEY, CDR2 SVGAGI. The CDR3 consists of 13 residues. V was pared by 0 bases and J by 7 bases, with 9 bases between. CDR3 sequence: CASSYSRGDEAFF. The CDR3 DNA is TGTGCCAGCAGTTACTCGCGTGGGGATGAAGCTTTCTTT.

The chain has TRBV7-2 and TRBJ2-7; 8 bases align to TRBD1. Germline assignment: CDR1 SGHTA and CDR2 FQGNSA. The CDR3 spans 15 residues. With 4 bases clipped from V and 1 base from J, the junction kept 6 bases outside the gene matches. CDR3 sequence (DNA): TGTGCCAGCAGCTATAGGACAGGGTCGTCCTACGAGCAGTACTTC. Protein sequence: CASSYRTGSSYEQYF.

CDR3 bases: TGTGCCAGCAGCGTAGATGGGACTAGCGGAGCAGAGACCCAGTACTTC. Amino acid sequence: CASSVDGTSGAETQYF. The gene calls are TRBV9 and TRBJ2-5; TRBD2 agrees at 11 bases. V shed 0 bases and J 4 bases; nucleotides not matched to a gene: 5. The CDR3 loop spans 16 amino acids. Germline lookup yields CDR1 SGDLS and CDR2 YYNGEE.

The rearrangement joins TRBV15 to TRBJ2-5; TRBD1 matches 7 bases. Germline V CDR1 and CDR2: LNHNV, YYDKDF (reference sequence). CDR3 size: 16 residues. V lost 1 base to trimming and J lost 1 base; unmatched junction nucleotides: 6. CDR3 loop: CATSRGLTGSQETQYF. The CDR3 region has the DNA TGTGCCACCAGCAGAGGCCTGACAGGGTCCCAAGAGACCCAGTACTTC.

The rearrangement uses TRBV5-6 and TRBJ1-5; 7 bases are a match to TRBD1. The CDR3 extends over 15 amino acids. From germline, CDR1 is SGHDT and CDR2 YYEEEE. J gave up 5 bases and V 7 bases, and 12 bases lay outside the gene matches. The CDR3 here is CASAFGGQGDQPQHF. For the CDR3, the DNA is TGTGCCAGCGCTTTCGGGGGCCAGGGGGATCAGCCCCAGCATTTT.

This clone was observed a few times. This rearrangement joins TRBV19 to TRBJ2-1, with 8 bases lining up with TRBD2. V shed 1 base and J 0 bases; nucleotides not matched to a gene: 5. This CDR3 is built from 17 residues. Germline V gene sequence: CDR1 LNHDA, CDR2 SQIVND (reference sequence). As DNA, the CDR3 is TGTGCCAGTAGTATAGGAGGCGGGAGGTTCTCCTACAATGAGCAGTTCTTC. Amino acids: CASSIGGGRFSYNEQFF.

This chain links TRBV18 with TRBJ2-5, with D unresolved. The V end was cut by 1 base, the J end by 5 bases, with 17 bases between. The CDR3 has 16 residues. Germline V CDR1 and CDR2: KGHSH, LQKENI. The CDR3 DNA is TGTGCCAGCTCACCACTGAGCGCAGGAGTGGTTGAGACCCAGTACTTC. It codes for CASSPLSAGVVETQYF.

The V and J genes are TRBV27 and TRBJ2-1; 14 positions agree with TRBD2. Per germline, CDR1 MNHEY and CDR2 SMNVEV (reference sequence). This CDR3 spans 16 amino acids. V was pared by 3 bases and J by 5 bases, with 3 bases of the junction left unmatched. CDR3 region: CASSFVGLAGDNEQFF. Here the CDR3 DNA reads TGTGCCAGCAGTTTCGTGGGACTAGCGGGGGACAATGAGCAGTTCTTC.

This clone was observed a few times. This sequence joins TRBV6-5 and TRBJ1-1; TRBD1 aligns across 9 bases. After removal of 6 bases from V and 0 bases from J, the junction contained 5 bases not matched to a gene. Germline CDR1 MNHEY, CDR2 SVGAGI. This CDR3 contains 15 residues. The CDR3 region has the DNA TGTGCCAGCAGAAGTACAGGGGGCATGAACACTGAAGCTTTCTTT. It specifies CASRSTGGMNTEAFF.

The gene calls are TRBV5-1 and TRBJ1-4; D unresolved. CDR1 is SGHRS, CDR2 YFSETQ, per germline. CDR3 size: 16 residues. V was shortened by 1 base and J by 8 bases, with 18 bases between the two germline ends. The CDR3 DNA follows: TGCGCCAGCAGCTTGACGCCAGCTCAAGGTCGAGAAAAACTGTTTTTT. Translated, it gives CASSLTPAQGREKLFF.

This clone was counted a few times. The rearrangement joins TRBV9 to TRBJ2-5; D remains ambiguous. The CDR3 runs to 11 residues. CDR1 is SGDLS and CDR2 is YYNGEE in the germline V gene. The ends were cut back, 1 base at V and 2 bases at J, with 0 bases in the middle. CDR3 in amino acids: CASSVQETQYF. CDR3 DNA sequence: TGTGCCAGCAGCGTACAAGAGACCCAGTACTTC.

The chain carries TRBV28 and TRBJ1-2, with D maybe TRBD1 (6 bases). This CDR3 comprises 12 residues. Germline CDR1 and CDR2: MDHEN and SYDVKM. The V end was cut by 4 bases, the J end by 7 bases, with 10 bases between. The DNA for the CDR3 is TGTGCCAGCAGTTCAGGGGTGGGTGGCTACACCTTC. Translating it yields CASSSGVGGYTF.

The gene calls are TRBV29-1 and TRBJ2-7; TRBD1 matches 11 bases. Losses at the gene ends were 6 bases for V and 3 bases for J; bases not matched to a gene: 7. This CDR3 has 14 residues. CDR1 SQVTM and CDR2 ANQGSEA come from the germline V gene. The CDR3 here is CSVRDRGDSYEQYF. The CDR3 DNA is TGCAGCGTCCGGGACAGGGGGGATAGCTACGAGCAGTACTTC.

This CDR3 is CASSSPGQGVGYNSPLHF. The DNA of the CDR3 is TGTGCCAGCAGCTCTCCGGGACAGGGGGTAGGCTATAATTCACCCCTCCACTTT. The chain carries TRBV2 and TRBJ1-6; 11 positions agree with TRBD1. Germline-derived CDR1 and CDR2 are SNHLY and FYNNEI. The trim removed 6 bases at V and 3 bases at J, leaving 10 bases unmatched. CDR3 size: 18 residues.

The V call is TRBV7-8, the J call TRBJ1-2; a possible D gene is TRBD1 (6 bases). Germline V CDR1 and CDR2: SGHVS, FQNEAQ. The CDR3 contains 17 residues. Trimming removed 1 base from V and 6 bases from J, with 21 bases in between. The CDR3 nucleotides are TGTGCCAGCAGCTTAGATGGGTGGACAGCATCAGGGCATGGCTACACCTTC. It translates to CASSLDGWTASGHGYTF.